This TCR beta chain was captured in a study of glioma-infiltrating T cells after dendritic cell vaccination. The assay was immunoSEQ multiplex PCR, and TCRdb's table has in-frame clones only and misses some. Of about 76,000 clones detected, about nine tenths appear once; the ten largest clones hold approximately 2.4%. Germline CDR1 is SQVTM and CDR2 is ANQGSEA. V dropped 1 base and J dropped 2 bases, with 12 bases sitting between them. The CDR3 consists of 14 residues. Time point in this sample: after dendritic cell vaccination, including at tumor progression/relapse. The clonotype was recovered from a human donor with glioblastoma. The chain carries TRBV29-1 and TRBJ2-7, with a tentative D call TRBD1 (6 bases). The sample in question was blood, obtained after dendritic cell vaccination. The CDR3 spells CSVEALGHPYEQYF. In DNA form, the CDR3 reads TGCAGCGTTGAAGCTCTGGGACACCCCTACGAGCAGTACTTC.